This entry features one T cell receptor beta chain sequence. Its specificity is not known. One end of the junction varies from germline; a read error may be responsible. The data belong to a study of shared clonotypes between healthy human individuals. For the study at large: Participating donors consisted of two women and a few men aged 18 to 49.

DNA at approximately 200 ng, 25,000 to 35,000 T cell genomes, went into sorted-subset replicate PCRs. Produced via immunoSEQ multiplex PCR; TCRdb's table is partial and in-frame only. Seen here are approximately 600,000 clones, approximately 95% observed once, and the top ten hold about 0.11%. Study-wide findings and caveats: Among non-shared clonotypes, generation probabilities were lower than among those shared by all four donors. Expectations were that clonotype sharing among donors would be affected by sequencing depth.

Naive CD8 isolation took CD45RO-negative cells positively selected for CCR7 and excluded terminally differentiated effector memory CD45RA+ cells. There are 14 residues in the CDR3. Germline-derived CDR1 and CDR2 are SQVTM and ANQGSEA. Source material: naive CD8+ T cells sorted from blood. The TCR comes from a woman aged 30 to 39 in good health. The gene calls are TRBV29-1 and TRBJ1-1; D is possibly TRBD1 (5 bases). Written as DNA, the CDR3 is TGCACCGTTGCCCCCTCAGGGTTTAACACTGAAGCTTTCTTT. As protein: CTVAPSGFNTEAFF.